This T cell receptor (beta chain) was profiled in a study of a mutant IDH1 vaccine in newly diagnosed glioma. Across the whole study: Those enrolled had earlier been treated with radiotherapy, temozolomide, or both, mostly both.

Trimming pared 3 bases from V and 4 bases from J, leaving 15 bases between. Germline lookup yields CDR1 LNHDA and CDR2 SQIVND (reference sequence). The CDR3 contains 15 residues. TCRdb's copy holds only in-frame clones and misses some; the assay was immunoSEQ multiplex PCR. This table has roughly 38,000 clones, approximately 92% appearing once. The time point was: week 35, safety follow-up. The investigators gave 300 ug of mutant IDH1 20-mer peptide in each vaccine dose, together with topical imiquimod. The study enrolled donors with new WHO grade 3 or 4 IDH1-mutant, ATRX-lost astrocytomas. Of note for this clone: Its target is not known.

The sequencing used PBMCs, collected from a glioma patient whose treatment included an IDH1 peptide vaccine. The receptor's source is a man aged 40-55 years with glioma. This rearrangement joins TRBV19 to TRBJ1-1; D is possibly TRBD1 (6 bases). The CDR3 sequence: CASSIVGGAFTEAFF. DNA for the CDR3: TGTGCCAGTAGTATTGTTGGGGGGGCTTTCACTGAAGCTTTCTTT.